Given below is one T cell receptor (beta chain) in context. No antigen is known for it. A read error may explain this, as a much larger clone is one base away. Included in the TCR beta cDNA libraries were unique molecular identifiers. Input of about 0.85 to 10 million T cells yielded 400,000 to 550,000 cDNA molecules. TCRdb reprocessed the PCR reads via MiXCR and lists one record per CDR3 protein. There are about 760,000 distinct CDR3 sequences in the sample; about 27% occur only once, and under 0.7% lies in the top ten. CDR1 and CDR2 (germline): SNHLY, FYNNEI. This CDR3 spans 12 amino acids. The data derive from a study of post-analysis software for immune sequencing data. On the study more broadly: Included courses were relapsing-remitting and secondary progressive multiple sclerosis; progressive-relapsing multiple sclerosis was also included.

General observations from the study: Compared with controls, patients showed significantly lower normalized Chao1 diversity. There were five or six TRBV segments more frequent in patients than controls, and TRBV5-6, TRBV5-1 and TRBV20-1 were among them. F measure grouped same-batch samples tightly together.

The chain combines TRBV2 with TRBJ2-1; 7 positions match TRBD2. The sample comprised blood. The TCR comes from a girl between 10 and 17 years old with multiple sclerosis. The CDR3 sequence is CASSHGGNERFF. For the CDR3, the DNA is TGTGCCAGCAGCCACGGGGGGAATGAGCGGTTCTTC. The full variable domain, its missing parts supplied by reference TRBV2 and TRBJ2-1, is EPEVTQTPSHQVTQMGQEVILRCVPISNHLYFYWYRQILGQKVEFLVSFYNNEISEKSEIFDDQFSVERPDGSNFTLKIRSTKLEDSAMYFCASSHGGNERFFGPGTRLTVL.